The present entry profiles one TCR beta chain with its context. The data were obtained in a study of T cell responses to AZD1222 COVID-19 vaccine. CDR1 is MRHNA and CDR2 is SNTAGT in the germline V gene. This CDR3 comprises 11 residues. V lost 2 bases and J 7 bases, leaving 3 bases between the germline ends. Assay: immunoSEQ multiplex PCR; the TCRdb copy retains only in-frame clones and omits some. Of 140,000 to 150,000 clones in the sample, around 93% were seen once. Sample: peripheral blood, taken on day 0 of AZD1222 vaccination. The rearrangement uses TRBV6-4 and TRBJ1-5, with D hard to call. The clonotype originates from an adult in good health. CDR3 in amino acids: CASSDPQPQHF. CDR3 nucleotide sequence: TGTGCCAGCAGTGACCCCCAGCCCCAGCATTTT.